The 28 T cell receptor beta chains in this list originate from one sample, sequenced in a study of graft-versus-host responses after intestinal transplantation. Sequenced by immunoSEQ multiplex PCR; TCRdb stores in-frame clones only, minus some. Among some 64,000 clones, 85% to 95% were seen once, and the ten largest hold approximately 1.5%. Antigen specificity for these receptors is unknown. Source: unstimulated CD8+ T cells sorted from spleen or lymph node cells, taken before transplant. These receptors were obtained from a human donor who was the organ donor for an intestinal transplant.

The chain joins TRBV27 to TRBJ2-7, with 7 bases that match TRBD2. V lost 4 bases and J lost 2; bases outside the gene matches: 8. The V gene's germline CDR1 is MNHEY and CDR2 SMNVEV (reference sequence). The CDR3 contains 15 residues. The CDR3 reads CASSWLASGPYEQYF. As DNA, the CDR3 is TGTGCCAGCAGTTGGCTAGCTAGCGGACCCTACGAGCAGTACTTC.

This clone came up a few times. The V and J genes are TRBV27 and TRBJ1-4; 8 bases line up with TRBD1. Germline trimming cut 6 bases from V and 2 bases from J; bases unmatched to any gene: 8. The CDR3 runs to 16 residues. In germline, CDR1 is MNHEY, CDR2 SMNVEV (reference sequence). In DNA, the CDR3 is TGTGCCAGCAGATCCGGACAGGGTCGGACTAATGAAAAACTGTTTTTT. As protein: CASRSGQGRTNEKLFF.

The chain links TRBV15 to TRBJ2-1, with 7 bases matching TRBD2. This CDR3 is built from 14 residues. The V gene's germline CDR1 is LNHNV and CDR2 YYDKDF (reference sequence). V was pared by 3 bases and J by 7 bases, with 6 bases of the junction left unmatched. DNA of the CDR3: TGTGCCACCAGCAGCGGGAGGTCACCTAATGAGCAGTTCTTC. Protein sequence: CATSSGRSPNEQFF.

The chain carries TRBV7-6 and TRBJ1-1, with 7 nucleotides matching TRBD1. The CDR3 has 15 amino acids. Germline V CDR1 and CDR2: SGHVS, FNYEAQ. V trimming: 5 bases; J trimming: 3 bases; junction bases outside the gene matches: 9. In nucleotides, the CDR3 is TGTGCCAGCAGCATCTCAGGGGGAGGTTACACTGAAGCTTTCTTT. This codes for CASSISGGGYTEAFF.

The genes are TRBV27 and TRBJ2-2, with a weak D call TRBD2 (5 bases). The CDR3 consists of 19 residues. Per the germline V gene, CDR1 is MNHEY and CDR2 is SMNVEV (reference sequence). Trimming took off 5 bases at V and 5 bases at J, with 27 bases between the two ends. CDR3 in amino acids: CASSDTLREGHVGTGELFF. The CDR3 DNA reads as TGTGCCAGCAGTGATACCTTAAGAGAGGGCCACGTGGGAACCGGGGAGCTGTTTTTT.

V is TRBV6-4 and J is TRBJ2-1; 8 nucleotides line up with TRBD2. In germline, CDR1 is MRHNA, CDR2 SNTAGT. The trim removed 0 bases at V and 3 bases at J, leaving 1 base unmatched. This CDR3 contains 15 residues. CDR3 in DNA: TGTGCCAGCAGTGACTCGAGCGGGAGCTACAATGAGCAGTTCTTC. This codes for CASSDSSGSYNEQFF.

V is TRBV29-1 and J is TRBJ2-1; TRBD1 aligns across 10 bases. After removal of 6 bases from V and 5 bases from J, the junction contained 4 bases not matched to a gene. CDR1 and CDR2 (germline): SQVTM, ANQGSEA. This CDR3 comprises 13 residues. The CDR3 DNA sequence: TGCAGCGTGGACAGGGGGAGTCACAATGAGCAGTTCTTC. Protein product: CSVDRGSHNEQFF.

This clone was found once. As DNA, the CDR3 is TGTGCCAGCAGTTTATCGTGGAGGTCACGCACGGAAAAACTGTTTTTT. Protein sequence: CASSLSWRSRTEKLFF. This chain connects TRBV27 to TRBJ1-4; D uncertain. Trimming stripped 0 bases from V and 8 bases from J, with 16 bases between. The CDR3 has 16 amino acids. Germline CDR1 is MNHEY and CDR2 is SMNVEV (reference sequence).

The chain links TRBV4-1 to TRBJ1-5, with a possible D match to TRBD1 (5 bases). This CDR3 contains 16 residues. Per germline, CDR1 MGHRA and CDR2 YSYEKL. Trimming pared 7 bases from V and 5 bases from J, leaving 21 bases between. The DNA for the CDR3 is TGCGCCAGCACACAAATATGGGGGGAAGTGGATCAGCCCCAGCATTTT. Translation: CASTQIWGEVDQPQHF.

The chain links TRBV7-9 to TRBJ2-1, with 8 bases lining up with TRBD2. The CDR3 is 16 amino acids. Germline V gives CDR1 SEHNR, CDR2 FQNEAQ (reference sequence). Losses at the gene ends were 6 bases for V and 10 bases for J; bases not matched to a gene: 17. The chain's CDR3 is CASSSTGTRSFSEQFF. The CDR3 DNA reads TGTGCCAGCAGTTCGACCGGGACTAGATCCTTTAGCGAGCAGTTCTTC.

The rearrangement joins TRBV5-1 to TRBJ1-2; TRBD1 might be the D (6 bases). This CDR3 is built from 19 residues. The V end was cut by 2 bases, the J end by 0 bases, with 23 bases between. Germline CDR1 and CDR2: SGHRS and YFSETQ. The DNA for the CDR3 is TGCGCCAGCAGCTTCCACTTCGATCATAGACAGGACCCTAACTATGGCTACACCTTC. Amino acids: CASSFHFDHRQDPNYGYTF. The full variable domain, in which reference TRBV5-1 and TRBJ1-2 provide the parts outside the CDR3, is KAGVTQTPRYLIKTRGQQVTLSCSPISGHRSVSWYQQTPGQGLQFLFEYFSETQRNKGNFPGRFSGRQFSNSRSEMNVSTLELGDSALYLCASSFHFDHRQDPNYGYTFGSGTRLTVV.

The chain couples TRBV5-6 to TRBJ2-3; 8 bases fit TRBD1. This CDR3 has 15 residues. J lost 4 bases, V lost 0 bases, and 4 bases had no gene match. Germline loops: CDR1 SGHDT, CDR2 YYEEEE. The CDR3 reads CASSLGAGGADTQYF. CDR3 DNA: TGTGCCAGCAGCTTGGGGGCAGGGGGCGCAGATACGCAGTATTTT.

The chain couples TRBV6-4 to TRBJ2-5; 10 bases are shared with TRBD2. The J call is uncertain, as TRBJ2-7 better fits the DNA end. The CDR3 has 15 amino acids. Germline V gene lookup returns CDR1 MRHNA and CDR2 SNTAGT. The CDR3 DNA is TGTGCCAGCAGTGAAATGGCTAGCGGGAGCTACGAGCAGTACTTC. Amino acid sequence: CASSEMASGSYEQYF.

V is TRBV28 and J is TRBJ2-1; 13 positions agree with TRBD2. The CDR3 loop spans 16 amino acids. Germline CDR1 is MDHEN and CDR2 is SYDVKM. V was pared by 4 bases and J by 5 bases, with 5 bases of the junction left unmatched. DNA of the CDR3: TGTGCCAGCAGTTCAGCAGGACTAGCGGGAGACAATGAGCAGTTCTTC. It is translated as CASSSAGLAGDNEQFF.

The V gene is TRBV6-1, the J gene TRBJ1-5, with unresolved D. This CDR3 region has 16 residues. V lost 4 bases, J lost 2 bases, and 15 bases lay in between. The germline CDR1 and CDR2 sequences are MNHNS and SASEGT. CDR3 in amino acids: CASSGGGWRGNQPQHF. CDR3 DNA sequence: TGTGCCAGCAGTGGGGGTGGGTGGAGGGGCAATCAGCCCCAGCATTTT.

This chain links TRBV19 with TRBJ2-1, with TRBD1 matching 7 bases. In germline, CDR1 is LNHDA, CDR2 SQIVND (reference sequence). The CDR3 runs 16 residues. Trimming took 1 base from V and 4 from J; bases not matched to a gene: 7. Here the CDR3 DNA reads TGTGCCAGTAGTATAGGGGCAGGGGGAGCTTACAATGAGCAGTTCTTC. Protein: CASSIGAGGAYNEQFF.

The chain couples TRBV19 to TRBJ1-2; TRBD1 matches 12 bases. Per the germline V gene, CDR1 is LNHDA and CDR2 is SQIVND (reference sequence). Losses at the gene ends were 5 bases for V and 7 bases for J; bases not matched to a gene: 8. The CDR3 sequence is 15 residues long. The CDR3 loop is CASSFPGQGARGYTF. The CDR3, as DNA: TGTGCCAGTAGTTTTCCGGGACAGGGGGCGCGTGGCTACACCTTC.

J is TRBJ2-2 and V is TRBV10-3; 14 positions agree with TRBD2. The V segment lost 10 bases and the J segment 6 bases; nucleotides outside the gene matches: 10. CDR3 size: 16 residues. Per germline, CDR1 ENHRY and CDR2 SYGVKD. The CDR3 bases are TGTGCCACCTGGACTAGCGGGAGGCGCCGCCCCGGGGAGCTGTTTTTT. The encoded protein is CATWTSGRRRPGELFF.

CDR3 loop: CASSLGTLNSYEQYF. CDR3 coding DNA: TGCGCCAGCAGCCTCGGGACACTGAACTCCTACGAGCAGTACTTC. The chain employs TRBV5-1 and TRBJ2-7; TRBD1 might be the D (6 bases). In germline, CDR1 is SGHRS, CDR2 YFSETQ. The CDR3 runs to 15 residues. Trimming stripped 4 bases from V and 0 bases from J, with 14 bases between. Looking up the rest from reference TRBV5-1 and TRBJ2-7 gives the full variable domain: KAGVTQTPRYLIKTRGQQVTLSCSPISGHRSVSWYQQTPGQGLQFLFEYFSETQRNKGNFPGRFSGRQFSNSRSEMNVSTLELGDSALYLCASSLGTLNSYEQYFGPGTRLTVT.

This chain uses TRBV4-1 with TRBJ1-1, with a possible D match to TRBD1 (6 bases). CDR1 is MGHRA and CDR2 is YSYEKL in the germline V gene. This CDR3 region has 16 residues. Trimming took off 1 base at V and 3 bases at J, with 15 bases between the two ends. The CDR3 spells CASSQVFRGRYTEAFF. The CDR3 DNA sequence: TGCGCCAGCAGCCAAGTTTTCAGGGGTAGATACACTGAAGCTTTCTTT.

This clone was recorded a few times. The rearrangement uses TRBV11-2 and TRBJ2-5; D remains unclear. V shed 5 bases and J shed 0 bases, with 10 bases lying between them. There are 14 residues in the CDR3. Per the germline V gene, CDR1 is SGHAT and CDR2 is FQNNGV. The CDR3 here is CASSPRGYQETQYF. CDR3 bases: TGTGCCAGCAGCCCCCGCGGCTACCAAGAGACCCAGTACTTC.

The genes are TRBV9 and TRBJ1-2; possible D gene TRBD1, 5 bases. Trimming shortened V by 4 bases and J by 5 bases, and 15 bases separated the two germline ends. In germline, CDR1 is SGDLS, CDR2 YYNGEE. The CDR3 runs 14 residues. CDR3 nucleotides: TGTGCCAGCAGCCCGGGACTATGGTGGTATGGCTACACCTTC. As protein: CASSPGLWWYGYTF.

The V and J genes are TRBV5-1 and TRBJ2-5, with 16 positions matching TRBD2. The V gene's germline CDR1 is SGHRS and CDR2 YFSETQ. The CDR3 consists of 18 residues. Trimming at V came to 2 bases and at J to 5 bases, leaving 9 bases not matched to a gene. In DNA, the CDR3 is TGCGCCAGCAGCTTCCCGGGACTAGCGGGAGGGCCGCGGGAGACCCAGTACTTC. The encoded protein is CASSFPGLAGGPRETQYF.

V gene TRBV4-1 combines with J gene TRBJ2-7; 9 bases line up with TRBD1. The CDR3 is 15 amino acids. Per the germline V gene, CDR1 is MGHRA and CDR2 is YSYEKL. J gave up 2 bases and V 2 bases, and 4 bases lay outside the gene matches. The CDR3 spells CASSQRTGVPYEQYF. The CDR3 bases are TGCGCCAGCAGCCAACGGACAGGGGTTCCCTACGAGCAGTACTTC.

The chain joins TRBV7-2 to TRBJ2-5; the D gene is possibly TRBD1 (6 bases). Germline V CDR1 and CDR2: SGHTA, FQGNSA. V gave up 1 base and J gave up 2 bases, with 11 bases separating them. This CDR3 is 15 amino acids long. CDR3 nucleotides: TGTGCCAGCAGCTTAGACAGGGACCCTCAAGAGACCCAGTACTTC. It encodes CASSLDRDPQETQYF.

This clone showed up just once. The chain employs TRBV7-6 and TRBJ2-7; 10 bases agree with TRBD1. The CDR3 covers 16 residues. Unmatched junction bases numbered 8, after V lost 3 bases and J lost 3 bases. From germline, CDR1 is SGHVS and CDR2 FNYEAQ. In DNA, the CDR3 is TGTGCCAGCAGCTTCCCGAGACAGGGGGCGGACTACGAGCAGTACTTC. This translates into CASSFPRQGADYEQYF.

This rearrangement joins TRBV6-1 to TRBJ2-1; tentatively, D is TRBD1 (5 bases). Per the germline V gene, CDR1 is MNHNS and CDR2 is SASEGT. V was trimmed by 1 base and J by 8 bases, leaving 9 bases between them. The CDR3 covers 13 residues. The CDR3 sequence is CASSEGGRHEQFF. The CDR3 nucleotides are TGTGCCAGCAGTGAAGGGGGCCGGCATGAGCAGTTCTTC.

This clone came up a few times. This rearrangement joins TRBV20-1 to TRBJ2-1; unclear D gene. The V gene lost 5 bases and the J gene lost 3 bases, with 5 bases spanning the gap. Germline assignment: CDR1 DFQATT and CDR2 SNEGSKA (reference sequence). CDR3 length equals 11 residues. The CDR3 region has the DNA TGCAGTGCTCGCGACTACAATGAGCAGTTCTTC. Residues: CSARDYNEQFF.